Below are 21 T cell receptor beta chains sequenced from a single sample in a study of T cells in Graves' hyperthyroidism and ophthalmopathy. The TCR beta CDR3 regions underwent amplification using RNA transcripts as the source. The TCR CDR3 first-round RT-PCR relied on the HTBI primer set. MiXCR was run by TCRdb on the multiplex PCR reads, yielding one entry per CDR3 protein. The data contain hundreds of thousands of distinct CDR3 sequences, about 14% of them seen just once; the ten biggest clones take up approximately 13%. What was sequenced was blood. All receptors come from a woman between 45 and 65 years old with Graves' ophthalmopathy.

The table lists this clonotype with many counts. The genes are TRBV30 and TRBJ2-2; 7 positions match TRBD2. Trimming at V came to 3 bases and at J to 6 bases, leaving 1 base not matched to a gene. CDR1 is GTSNPN and CDR2 is SVGIG in the germline V gene (reference sequence). This CDR3 has 12 residues. The CDR3 sequence: CAWRREPGELFF. The CDR3 DNA reads as TGTGCCTGGAGGCGGGAGCCCGGGGAGCTGTTTTTT. The entire variable domain, with the rest obtained from reference TRBV30 and TRBJ2-2, is as follows: SQTIHQWPATLVQPVGSPLSLECTVEGTSNPNLYWYRQAAGRGLQLLFYSVGIGQISSEVPQNLSASRPQDRQFILSSKKLLLSDSGFYLCAWRREPGELFFGEGSRLTVL.

This clonotype was counted ten times or more. This chain links TRBV7-3 with TRBJ2-7; a possible D gene is TRBD1 (5 bases). Germline values: CDR1 SGHTA, CDR2 FQGTGA. The CDR3 is 14 residues long. V lost 5 bases and J 2 bases, leaving 13 bases between the germline ends. CDR3 bases: TGTGCCAGCAGCCCCTCGGACACCACCTACGAGCAGTACTTC. It is translated as CASSPSDTTYEQYF.

The chain combines TRBV7-9 with TRBJ2-1, with TRBD2 matching over 13 bases. V trimming: 5 bases; J trimming: 3 bases; junction bases outside the gene matches: 13. The CDR3 length is 19 residues. Germline values: CDR1 SEHNR, CDR2 FQNEAQ (reference sequence). The DNA for the CDR3 is TGTGCCAGCAGCCCTCCGGGACTAGCGGGACAATTGGGCTACAATGAGCAGTTCTTC. Its translation: CASSPPGLAGQLGYNEQFF.

This clonotype has a handful of counts. The J gene is TRBJ2-2, the V gene TRBV5-6; D is perhaps TRBD1 (6 bases). This CDR3 comprises 15 residues. V dropped 0 bases and J dropped 3 bases, with 9 bases sitting between them. CDR1 is SGHDT, CDR2 YYEEEE, per germline. The CDR3 DNA reads as TGTGCCAGCAGCTTGGACAGGGCAGACACCGGGGAGCTGTTTTTT. This translates into CASSLDRADTGELFF.

The rearrangement links TRBV11-1 to TRBJ1-1; 8 bases fit TRBD1. Germline V lookup: CDR1 SGHAT, CDR2 FQDESV (reference sequence). This CDR3 comprises 16 residues. J gave up 0 bases and V 1 base, and 4 bases lay outside the gene matches. CDR3 DNA sequence: TGTGCCAGCAGCTTAGGAGGGGACAGGATGAACACTGAAGCTTTCTTT. It yields the protein CASSLGGDRMNTEAFF.

The table lists this clonotype with many counts. The V and J genes are TRBV11-2 and TRBJ2-1, with 14 bases fitting TRBD2. This CDR3 has 19 residues. After removal of 5 bases from V and 4 bases from J, the junction contained 13 bases not matched to a gene. Germline CDR1 SGHAT, CDR2 FQNNGV. CDR3 in DNA: TGTGCCAGCAGCAAACAGGGACTAGCGGGAGTCGCACTATACAATGAGCAGTTCTTC. Its translation is CASSKQGLAGVALYNEQFF.

In this sample, this clonotype turned up a few times. The V and J genes are TRBV7-9 and TRBJ2-5; D may be TRBD2 (7 bases). The germline V and J ends were trimmed by 1 base and 0 bases, with 15 bases remaining between them. This CDR3 has 17 residues. Germline V gene lookup returns CDR1 SEHNR and CDR2 FQNEAQ (reference sequence). CDR3 DNA: TGTGCCAGCAGCTTAGGTTGGGGGGGGCGGAACCAAGAGACCCAGTACTTC. Its translation: CASSLGWGGRNQETQYF.

This clonotype was detected a few times. This chain connects TRBV6-2 or TRBV6-3 to TRBJ1-5; D uncertain. CDR1 is MNHEY, CDR2 SVGEGT, per germline. The CDR3 loop spans 16 amino acids. V lost 0 bases and J 2 bases, leaving 11 bases between the germline ends. CDR3 protein: CASSYSRGFGNQPQHF. CDR3 nucleotides: TGTGCCAGCAGTTACTCGAGAGGGTTCGGCAATCAGCCCCAGCATTTT.

In this sample, this clonotype turned up many times. The chain joins TRBV28 to TRBJ2-4; TRBD2 agrees at 9 bases. CDR3 length: 17 residues. Trimming at V came to 9 bases and at J to 2 bases, leaving 14 bases not matched to a gene. Germline loops: CDR1 MDHEN, CDR2 SYDVKM. Here the CDR3 reads CASTSKREELSKNIQYF. The DNA for the CDR3 is TGTGCCAGTACGTCTAAGCGGGAGGAGCTATCCAAAAACATTCAGTACTTC.

This clonotype appeared a few times. This chain joins TRBV11-3 and TRBJ2-7; D is unresolved. V lost 3 bases and J 2 bases, leaving 5 bases between the germline ends. Germline CDR1 reads SGHNT; CDR2 reads YENEEA. The CDR3 totals 12 residues. The CDR3 DNA reads TGTGCCAGCAGCTTTAGTACCTACGAGCAGTACTTC. This translates into CASSFSTYEQYF.

This clonotype was observed at least ten times. The rearrangement uses TRBV3-1 and TRBJ2-7; D gene ambiguous. The CDR3 is 14 residues long. CDR1 and CDR2 from the germline V gene are LGHDT and YNNKEL (reference sequence). The ends were cut back, 0 bases at V and 0 bases at J, with 6 bases in the middle. In nucleotides, the CDR3 is TGTGCCAGCAGCCAAGACAGGAGCTCCTACGAGCAGTACTTC. Protein: CASSQDRSSYEQYF.

The chain combines TRBV24-1 with TRBJ2-2, with D perhaps assigned TRBD1 or TRBD2 (5 bases each). This CDR3 is built from 15 residues. Trimming took 4 bases from V and 7 from J, leaving 15 bases between them. Germline V lookup: CDR1 KGHDR, CDR2 SFDVKD. CDR3 protein: CATSDRGRYGGELFF. The CDR3 DNA is TGTGCCACCAGTGACCGGGGCCGTTATGGCGGGGAGCTGTTTTTT.

This clonotype was detected many times. The chain is built from TRBV5-1 and TRBJ2-1; the D is unclear. V was cut by 2 bases and J by 0 bases, with 9 bases left in between. The CDR3 is 15 residues long. CDR1 is SGHRS and CDR2 is YFSETQ in the germline V gene. CDR3 DNA: TGCGCCAGCAGCTTCGGCTGGGGCTCCTACAATGAGCAGTTCTTC. This codes for CASSFGWGSYNEQFF.

The chain links TRBV29-1 to TRBJ2-2; D is possibly TRBD1 (6 bases). The V gene lost 6 bases and the J gene lost 8 bases, with 16 bases spanning the gap. Germline CDR1 SQVTM, CDR2 ANQGSEA. This CDR3 is built from 13 residues. The CDR3 DNA sequence: TGCAGCGTGCACAGGGTTTTGGGAGGGGAGCTGTTTTTT. Protein: CSVHRVLGGELFF.

At least ten counts were recorded for this clonotype. V is TRBV18 and J is TRBJ2-7; 9 positions agree with TRBD1. Germline lookup yields CDR1 KGHSH and CDR2 LQKENI. This CDR3 is built from 13 residues. V shed 8 bases and J 4 bases; nucleotides not matched to a gene: 6. In nucleotides, the CDR3 is TGTGCCAGCGCGAACAGGGGGCAGTACGAGCAGTACTTC. It specifies CASANRGQYEQYF.

This clonotype was counted many times. This rearrangement joins TRBV28 to TRBJ2-5; either TRBD1 or TRBD2 may fit D (5 bases each). The V gene's germline CDR1 is MDHEN and CDR2 SYDVKM. V dropped 3 bases and J dropped 1 base, with 12 bases sitting between them. The CDR3 spans 15 residues. The CDR3 nucleotides read TGTGCCAGCAGTTTTTTATCTGGGGGCCAAGAGACCCAGTACTTC. It codes for CASSFLSGGQETQYF.

This clonotype has a count of ten or more. The junction departs from the called germline gene at one end, perhaps through a read error. The chain links TRBV12-3 or TRBV12-4 to TRBJ2-7; 10 nucleotides line up with TRBD2. The CDR3 is made up of 18 amino acids. The CDR3 DNA sequence: TGTGCCAACAGTTTAGCGCGGTCTAGCGGGAGTTTGTTGGGCGAGCAGTACTTC. Residues: CANSLARSSGSLLGEQYF.

This clonotype was detected many times. This chain links TRBV6-2 or TRBV6-3 with TRBJ2-7; 14 positions match TRBD2. Germline trimming cut 4 bases from V and 4 bases from J; bases unmatched to any gene: 6. Germline assignment: CDR1 MNHEY and CDR2 SVGEGT. This CDR3 is built from 16 residues. CDR3 nucleotide sequence: TGTGCCAGCAGTTCCTCGGGGACTAGCGGGAGTTACGAGCAGTACTTC. As protein: CASSSSGTSGSYEQYF.

About this clonotype: A read error may be the cause here, since a much bigger clone is one base away. The chain links TRBV11-3 to TRBJ1-3; no definite D call. The V end was cut by 8 bases, the J end by 1 base, with 12 bases between. The length of the CDR3 is 14 residues. CDR1 and CDR2 (germline): SGHNT, YENEEA. CDR3 residues: CASGPRGSGNTIYF. The CDR3 DNA reads TGTGCCAGCGGCCCTCGGGGATCTGGAAACACCATATATTTT.

The gene calls are TRBV18 and TRBJ2-7, with TRBD1 matching over 12 bases. CDR1 is KGHSH and CDR2 is LQKENI in the germline V gene. Germline trimming cut 5 bases from V and 6 bases from J; bases unmatched to any gene: 8. The CDR3 is made up of 15 amino acids. The CDR3 sequence: CASSAPGQGAGEQYF. Here the CDR3 DNA reads TGTGCCAGCTCAGCGCCGGGACAGGGGGCGGGCGAGCAGTACTTC. Supplemented by reference TRBV18 and TRBJ2-7, the full variable domain reads NAGVMQNPRHLVRRRGQEARLRCSPMKGHSHVYWYRQLPEEGLKFMVYLQKENIIDESGMPKERFSAEFPKEGPSILRIQQVVRGDSAAYFCASSAPGQGAGEQYFGPGTRLTVT.

The genes are TRBV27 and TRBJ2-7; D perhaps matches TRBD2 (6 bases). From germline, CDR1 is MNHEY and CDR2 SMNVEV (reference sequence). Trimming removed 6 bases from V and 3 bases from J, with 9 bases in between. The CDR3 spans 12 residues. DNA for the CDR3: TGTGCCAGCAGGGGTAGCGGCTACGAGCAGTACTTC. Translation: CASRGSGYEQYF.